The rows below give T cell receptor beta chains drawn from one sample of a study of T cells in Graves' hyperthyroidism and ophthalmopathy. TCRdb independently ran MiXCR on the multiplex PCR reads; one entry per CDR3 protein. The sample records around 620,000 distinct CDR3 sequences, roughly 15% being singletons. The sequencing input was blood. The receptors were gathered from a woman aged 25 to 39 with Graves' hyperthyroidism. The CDR3 runs from the conserved cysteine through the conserved F or W. Each record gives: V gene, CDR3 length, D gene, clone size, J gene, CDR3 protein, CDR3 DNA. D genes are given only for firm matches. Not every row has a clone size; where given, it reads once, few, many or a size class.

>TRBV11-2|12|-|many|TRBJ2-3
CASSFRRDTQYF
TGTGCCAGCAGCTTTCGGAGGGATACGCAGTATTTT
>TRBV27|14|-|few|TRBJ2-5
CASRAYQSEETQYF
TGTGCCAGCAGAGCCTATCAGTCCGAAGAGACCCAGTACTTC
>TRBV10-1|13|-|many|TRBJ1-5
CASFLDRNQPQHF
TGCGCCAGCTTTCTTGACAGGAATCAGCCCCAGCATTTT
>TRBV6-5|17|TRBD2|-|TRBJ2-1
CASSYATLAGSYNEQFF
TGTGCCAGCAGTTACGCGACACTAGCGGGGTCCTACAATGAGCAGTTCTTC
>TRBV3-1|13|-|many|TRBJ1-1
CASTSGTREGAFF
TGTGCCAGCACGTCAGGGACCAGGGAGGGTGCTTTCTTT
>TRBV28|13|TRBD1|many|TRBJ1-1
CASRDRGGTEAFF
TGTGCCAGCAGGGACAGGGGAGGCACTGAAGCTTTCTTT
>TRBV5-1|15|-|-|TRBJ1-3
CASSLALTAGNTIYF
TGCGCCAGCAGCTTGGCCTTGACAGCTGGAAACACCATATATTTT
>TRBV19|15|-|-|TRBJ2-5
CASSRDARPVETQYF
TGTGCCAGTAGTAGGGACGCGAGGCCCGTGGAGACCCAGTACTTC
>TRBV29-1|12|-|many|TRBJ1-1
CSAGGGGAEAFF
TGCAGCGCCGGGGGTGGGGGAGCGGAAGCTTTCTTT
>TRBV9|15|TRBD1|few|TRBJ2-2
CASSGTGHNTGELFF
TGTGCCAGCAGCGGGACAGGGCATAACACCGGGGAGCTGTTTTTT
>TRBV28|16|-|many|TRBJ2-6
CASSSLRVGGANVLTF
TGTGCCAGCAGTTCCCTCAGGGTCGGTGGGGCCAACGTCCTGACTTTC
>TRBV5-1|15|TRBD2|many|TRBJ2-3
CASSTGTSGADTQYF
TGCGCCAGCAGCACCGGGACTAGCGGGGCAGATACGCAGTATTTT
>TRBV7-2|17|TRBD2|-|TRBJ2-7
CASSLEDSGRASYEQYF
TGTGCCAGCAGCTTGGAGGATAGCGGGAGGGCCTCCTACGAGCAGTACTTC
>TRBV7-9|12|-|many|TRBJ1-1
CASRLLDREAFF
TGTGCCAGCAGGCTTCTCGACAGGGAAGCTTTCTTT
>TRBV5-6|14|-|-|TRBJ2-1
CASSRTGAQNEQFF
TGTGCCAGCAGCCGGACGGGGGCGCAGAATGAGCAGTTCTTC
>TRBV12-3/TRBV12-4|14|TRBD2|many|TRBJ2-7
CASSVAGVGYEQYF
TGTGCCAGCAGTGTAGCGGGAGTAGGCTACGAGCAGTACTTC
>TRBV7-9|16|TRBD2|many|TRBJ2-1
CASSPKLAGGRNEQFF
TGTGCCAGCAGCCCCAAGCTAGCGGGAGGAAGGAATGAGCAGTTCTTC
>TRBV11-2|11|-|-|TRBJ2-7
CTSSFSYEQYF
TGTACCAGCAGCTTTTCCTACGAGCAGTACTTC
>TRBV29-1|16|-|-|TRBJ2-7
CSVSLVAGPGAYEQYF
TGCAGCGTTAGCCTCGTGGCAGGGCCCGGGGCCTACGAGCAGTACTTC
>TRBV19|13|-|many|TRBJ1-5
CASSIGGNQPQHF
TGTGCCAGTAGTATAGGCGGTAATCAGCCCCAGCATTTT
>TRBV6-5|13|-|many|TRBJ2-7
CASSYSKRHEQYF
TGTGCCAGCAGTTACTCGAAGCGCCACGAGCAGTACTTC
>TRBV11-2|14|TRBD2|-|TRBJ2-3
CAFHLAGVVDTQYF
TGTGCCTTCCATCTAGCGGGAGTAGTAGATACGCAGTATTTT
>TRBV5-1|20|-|-|TRBJ2-1
CASSLEAYQTSLTSYNEQFF
TGCGCCAGCAGCTTGGAGGCATACCAAACTAGCTTGACCTCCTACAATGAGCAGTTCTTC
>TRBV19|12|-|few|TRBJ1-1
CASTPWGAEAFF
TGTGCCAGTACCCCTTGGGGGGCTGAAGCTTTCTTT
>TRBV5-1|14|-|-|TRBJ1-5
CASSLEGYGQPQHF
TGCGCCAGCAGCTTGGAAGGGTACGGTCAGCCCCAGCATTTT
>TRBV28|15|TRBD1|-|TRBJ2-7
CASSSGQGISYEQYF
TGTGCCAGCAGTTCGGGACAGGGGATCTCCTACGAGCAGTACTTC
>TRBV4-3|15|-|many|TRBJ2-1
CASSARELTYNEQFF
TGCGCCAGCAGCGCCCGGGAGCTAACCTACAATGAGCAGTTCTTC
>TRBV28|13|-|many|TRBJ1-1
CASSSLTAIEAFF
TGTGCCAGCAGTAGCTTGACAGCTATTGAAGCTTTCTTT